One T cell receptor (beta chain) is described in this entry. These data come from a study of blood T cell repertoires in COVID-19. CDR1 and CDR2 from the germline V gene are SEHNR and FQNEAQ (reference sequence). The CDR3 length is 14 residues. Trimming removed 5 bases from V and 4 bases from J; junction bases left unmatched: 6. Produced via immunoSEQ multiplex PCR; TCRdb's table is partial and in-frame only. This table has 250,000 to 300,000 clones, 85% appearing once. The sequenced sample consisted of peripheral blood. This rearrangement joins TRBV7-9 to TRBJ2-5; 8 bases are shared with TRBD1. The sequence was obtained from a man aged 45-65 years with active or convalescent COVID-19. The CDR3 is CASSTGQGGETQYF. CDR3 nucleotide sequence: TGTGCCAGCAGCACCGGACAGGGTGGAGAGACCCAGTACTTC.